A single sample is the source of the 5 T cell receptor beta chains below, sequenced in a study of shared clonotypes between healthy human individuals. Clones were sequenced by immunoSEQ multiplex PCR, and TCRdb holds only the in-frame ones, with some missing. Counted here are approximately 510,000 clones, 70% to 80% occurring once; the ten biggest clones make up approximately 13%. Material: PBMCs. These receptors came from a woman aged 40 to 50 in good health. Some clones in this sample may be carry-over from other donors' samples.

The chain has TRBV4-3 and TRBJ2-6; D might be TRBD2 (6 bases). The CDR3 totals 17 residues. Germline V gene lookup returns CDR1 LGHNA and CDR2 YSLEER. Trimming removed 4 bases from V and 3 bases from J, with 16 bases in between. The CDR3 coding sequence is TGCGCCAGCAGCCCGGGACTGCTTCGAGATGGGGCCAACGTCCTGACTTTC. It is translated as CASSPGLLRDGANVLTF.

The chain joins TRBV28 to TRBJ1-1, with D perhaps TRBD1 (6 bases). Germline V CDR1 and CDR2: MDHEN, SYDVKM. V gave up 5 bases and J gave up 11 bases, with 15 bases separating them. The CDR3 has 12 residues. DNA of the CDR3: TGTGCCAGCAGTACAACAGGGTATAAGGCTTTCTTT. This codes for CASSTTGYKAFF.

The chain employs TRBV10-3 and TRBJ2-3, with D tentatively TRBD1 (5 bases). Trimming shortened V by 1 base and J by 0 bases, and 8 bases separated the two germline ends. The CDR3 sequence is 15 residues long. Germline-derived CDR1 and CDR2 are ENHRY and SYGVKD. The CDR3 coding sequence is TGTGCCATCAGTGAGTATCAGGGTAGCACAGATACGCAGTATTTT. It specifies CAISEYQGSTDTQYF.

V is TRBV18 and J is TRBJ2-1; 8 nucleotides match TRBD2. V was pared by 3 bases and J by 6 bases, with 7 bases of the junction left unmatched. The CDR3 totals 15 residues. The germline gives CDR1 KGHSH, CDR2 LQKENI. In DNA, the CDR3 is TGTGCCAGCTCACCCTCGGGACTAGGGGCCAATGAGCAGTTCTTC. Translated, it gives CASSPSGLGANEQFF.

This chain joins TRBV10-3 and TRBJ2-1; TRBD2 agrees at 13 bases. With V trimmed by 10 bases and J by 5 bases, 5 bases remained unmatched. Germline V gives CDR1 ENHRY, CDR2 SYGVKD. This CDR3 region has 14 residues. The CDR3 here is CATRLAGGNNEQFF. DNA of the CDR3: TGTGCCACCCGACTAGCGGGAGGTAACAATGAGCAGTTCTTC.